The 14 T cell receptor beta chains given below trace back to one sample, sequenced in a study of shared clonotypes between healthy human individuals. TCRdb keeps only in-frame clones here, not all; method: immunoSEQ multiplex PCR. The sample records millions of clones, 85% to 95% being singletons. Sequenced input: naive CD4+ T cells sorted from blood. Subset defined: CD45RA+ positively selected. These receptor sequences come from a man aged 18 to 30 in good health.

This clone was detected once. At the DNA level, this CDR3 is encoded by other sequences in the same sample as well. The genes are TRBV5-1 and TRBJ2-7; D gene uncertain. The CDR3 has 12 amino acids. Germline V gives CDR1 SGHRS, CDR2 YFSETQ. Trimming stripped 5 bases from V and 0 bases from J, with 6 bases between. For the CDR3, the DNA is TGCGCCAGCAGGCAGGACTCCTACGAGCAGTACTTC. It specifies CASRQDSYEQYF.

Concerning this clone: This may arise from a read error, as a much more abundant clone is one base away. This sequence joins TRBV6-6 and TRBJ2-7; a possible D gene is TRBD1 (6 bases). The CDR3 is 14 amino acids. Germline V gene sequence: CDR1 MNHNY, CDR2 SVGAGI (reference sequence). Here the CDR3 DNA reads TGTACCAGCAGTTACACGGACAGATCTTACGAGCAGTACTTC. Translated, it gives CTSSYTDRSYEQYF.

This chain connects TRBV2 to TRBJ1-1; 7 bases are shared with TRBD1. Germline values: CDR1 SNHLY, CDR2 FYNNEI. The CDR3 runs to 14 residues. V was clipped by 6 bases and J by 0 bases; unmatched bases: 4. CDR3 nucleotides: TGTGCCAGCAGGGGGACAGACTTGAACACTGAAGCTTTCTTT. This translates into CASRGTDLNTEAFF. The full variable domain, completed using reference TRBV2 and TRBJ1-1, is EPEVTQTPSHQVTQMGQEVILRCVPISNHLYFYWYRQILGQKVEFLVSFYNNEISEKSEIFDDQFSVERPDGSNFTLKIRSTKLEDSAMYFCASRGTDLNTEAFFGQGTRLTVV.

V is TRBV7-2 and J is TRBJ1-6; D uncertain. Germline V gene lookup returns CDR1 SGHTA and CDR2 FQGNSA. CDR3 length equals 14 residues. V lost 1 base, J lost 0 bases, and 1 base lay in between. CDR3 sequence (DNA): TGTGCCAGCAGCTTAGACTCCTATAATTCACCCCTCCACTTT. Its translation is CASSLDSYNSPLHF.

The gene calls are TRBV11-3 and TRBJ2-7; TRBD2 aligns across 7 bases. In germline, CDR1 is SGHNT, CDR2 YENEEA. The CDR3 spans 14 residues. J was trimmed by 7 bases and V by 1 base; bases with no gene match: 7. CDR3 DNA sequence: TGTGCCAGCAGCTTAGCGGGAGGAGTGGAGGAGCAGTACTTC. This sequence encodes CASSLAGGVEEQYF. Looking up the rest from reference TRBV11-3 and TRBJ2-7 gives the full variable domain: EAGVVQSPRYKIIEKKQPVAFWCNPISGHNTLYWYLQNLGQGPELLIRYENEEAVDDSQLPKDRFSAERLKGVDSTLKIQPAELGDSAVYLCASSLAGGVEEQYFGPGTRLTVT.

CDR3: CASSLVPSGRQETQYF. Here the CDR3 DNA reads TGCGCCAGCAGCTTGGTGCCTAGCGGACGACAAGAGACCCAGTACTTC. The chain couples TRBV5-1 to TRBJ2-5; 7 positions match TRBD2. Germline CDR1 SGHRS, CDR2 YFSETQ. The CDR3 is 16 amino acids. With 0 bases clipped from V and 2 bases from J, the junction kept 7 bases outside the gene matches.

The V and J genes are TRBV11-2 and TRBJ2-5, with D maybe TRBD1 (5 bases). V dropped 1 base and J dropped 0 bases, with 9 bases sitting between them. In germline, CDR1 is SGHAT, CDR2 FQNNGV. The CDR3 length is 15 residues. The CDR3 region has the DNA TGTGCCAGCAGCTTAGGGACAAAAGACCAAGAGACCCAGTACTTC. Encoded protein: CASSLGTKDQETQYF. The entire variable domain, with the rest obtained from reference TRBV11-2 and TRBJ2-5, is as follows: EAGVAQSPRYKIIEKRQSVAFWCNPISGHATLYWYQQILGQGPKLLIQFQNNGVVDDSQLPKDRFSAERLKGVDSTLKIQPAKLEDSAVYLCASSLGTKDQETQYFGPGTRLLVL.

The CDR3 DNA is TGTGCCAGTAGTATAGCAGGGGGCGTAGGAGGCTACACCTTC. Translating it yields CASSIAGGVGGYTF. This chain connects TRBV19 to TRBJ1-2, with TRBD1 matching 8 bases. Losses at the gene ends were 1 base for V and 8 bases for J; bases not matched to a gene: 6. The CDR3 consists of 14 residues. Germline assignment: CDR1 LNHDA and CDR2 SQIVND (reference sequence).

The chain couples TRBV30 to TRBJ1-1, with D tentatively TRBD1 (6 bases). V lost 4 bases and J 1 base, leaving 10 bases between the germline ends. This CDR3 spans 13 amino acids. Germline values: CDR1 GTSNPN, CDR2 SVGIG (reference sequence). CDR3 sequence (DNA): TGTGCCTGGAACGGACAGAAGAACACTGAAGCTTTCTTT. It is translated as CAWNGQKNTEAFF. Drawing the rest from reference TRBV30 and TRBJ1-1, the complete variable domain is SQTIHQWPATLVQPVGSPLSLECTVEGTSNPNLYWYRQAAGRGLQLLFYSVGIGQISSEVPQNLSASRPQDRQFILSSKKLLLSDSGFYLCAWNGQKNTEAFFGQGTRLTVV.

The chain carries TRBV6-1 and TRBJ1-4; TRBD1 aligns across 8 bases. Germline V CDR1 and CDR2: MNHNS, SASEGT. The CDR3 covers 13 residues. Trimming cost V 7 bases and J 8 bases; bases outside gene matches: 6. This chain's CDR3 is CASKLDRAEKLFF. CDR3 DNA: TGTGCCAGCAAACTGGACAGGGCAGAAAAACTGTTTTTT.

The chain joins TRBV6-6 to TRBJ2-3; 7 bases are shared with TRBD2. CDR3 size: 15 residues. The germline V gene encodes CDR1 MNHNY and CDR2 SVGAGI (reference sequence). V lost 6 bases and J lost 0; bases outside the gene matches: 6. The CDR3: CASSTSLASTDTQYF. The CDR3 coding sequence is TGTGCCAGCAGCACATCACTAGCGAGCACAGATACGCAGTATTTT.

With respect to this clone: This CDR3 is also generated by other DNA sequences in the sample. This chain links TRBV5-1 with TRBJ2-5; the D gene is possibly TRBD2 (6 bases). The CDR3 has 13 amino acids. The V end lost 3 bases, the J end lost 3 bases, and 9 bases lay between the germline ends. Germline assignment: CDR1 SGHRS and CDR2 YFSETQ. The CDR3 loop is CASSSPGEETQYF. The CDR3, as DNA: TGCGCCAGCAGCTCCCCGGGGGAAGAGACCCAGTACTTC. Full variable domain (remainder filled in from reference TRBV5-1 and TRBJ2-5): KAGVTQTPRYLIKTRGQQVTLSCSPISGHRSVSWYQQTPGQGLQFLFEYFSETQRNKGNFPGRFSGRQFSNSRSEMNVSTLELGDSALYLCASSSPGEETQYFGPGTRLLVL.

This clone was recorded many times. This chain links TRBV10-2 with TRBJ1-1, with 8 bases fitting TRBD1. CDR1 is WSHSY, CDR2 SAAADI, per germline. V lost 5 bases to trimming and J lost 5 bases; unmatched junction nucleotides: 4. The CDR3 has 13 residues. The CDR3 region has the DNA TGCGCCAGCAGTCAGGGGGCTCGGACTGAAGCTTTCTTT. It translates to CASSQGARTEAFF.

The chain is built from TRBV28 and TRBJ2-7, with D maybe TRBD2 (6 bases). The CDR3 contains 14 residues. Germline CDR1 and CDR2: MDHEN and SYDVKM. Trimming left V 5 bases short and J 7 bases short, with 18 bases between. CDR3 sequence (DNA): TGTGCCAGCAGTAGGGGACTGTCCTTCTGGGAGCAGTACTTC. It yields the protein CASSRGLSFWEQYF.